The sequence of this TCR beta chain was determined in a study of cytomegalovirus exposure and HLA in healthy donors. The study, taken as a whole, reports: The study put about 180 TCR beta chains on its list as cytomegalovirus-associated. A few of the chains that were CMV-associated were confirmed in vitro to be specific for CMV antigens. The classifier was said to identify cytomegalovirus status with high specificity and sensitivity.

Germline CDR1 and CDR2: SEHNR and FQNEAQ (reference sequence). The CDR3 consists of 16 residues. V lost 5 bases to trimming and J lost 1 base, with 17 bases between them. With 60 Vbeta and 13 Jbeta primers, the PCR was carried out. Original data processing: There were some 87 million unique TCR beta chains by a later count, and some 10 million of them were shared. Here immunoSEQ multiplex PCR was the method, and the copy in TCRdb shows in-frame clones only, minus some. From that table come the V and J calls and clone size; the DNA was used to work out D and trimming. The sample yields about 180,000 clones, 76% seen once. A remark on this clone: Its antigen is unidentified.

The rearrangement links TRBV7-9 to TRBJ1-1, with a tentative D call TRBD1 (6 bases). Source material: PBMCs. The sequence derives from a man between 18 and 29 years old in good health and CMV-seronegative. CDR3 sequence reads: CASSARPGDGNTEAFF. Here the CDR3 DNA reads TGTGCCAGCAGCGCAAGGCCAGGGGATGGGAACACTGAAGCTTTCTTT.